This T cell receptor beta chain was observed in a study of blood T cell repertoires in COVID-19. Sequencing used immunoSEQ multiplex PCR; TCRdb keeps in-frame clones, though not all of them. The sample has roughly 80,000 clones, 88% seen once. Germline V gene sequence: CDR1 SQVTM, CDR2 ANQGSEA. The CDR3 runs 13 residues. The V end was cut by 4 bases, the J end by 0 bases, with 10 bases between. The clonotype originates from a man aged 50 or older with active COVID-19. Sequencing was carried out using peripheral blood. The chain uses TRBV29-1 and TRBJ2-7; maybe TRBD1 (5 bases). CDR3 DNA sequence: TGCAGCGTTGTACAGGTGCCCTCCTACGAGCAGTACTTC. It yields the protein CSVVQVPSYEQYF.